These T cell receptor beta chains were read from a single sample in a study of blood T cell repertoires in COVID-19. Sequencing was performed with immunoSEQ multiplex PCR; in TCRdb, only in-frame clones are kept and a portion is missing. Of about 180,000 clones listed, 70% to 90% are singletons. Sequenced sample: peripheral blood. The receptor set was obtained from a man aged 55 to 70 with acute or convalescent COVID-19. Both conserved end residues are trimmed from each CDR3.

TRBV24-1	TRBJ1-2	ATGRLDIEI
TRBV7-2	TRBJ2-1	ASSTPGLPEQF
TRBV19	TRBJ1-5	ASSSSQGANNQPQH
TRBV4-1	TRBJ2-1	ASTYKSTSNEQF
TRBV9	TRBJ2-1	ASSIAGGSYNEQF
TRBV7-7	TRBJ2-1	ASSRASGSYNEQF
TRBV27	TRBJ2-3	ASSLLRTSGASTDTQY
TRBV4-2	TRBJ1-3	ASSQDVGGATGNTIY
TRBV28	TRBJ2-6	AASDTNSGANVLT
TRBV12-3/TRBV12-4	TRBJ2-1	ASSYTDNEQF
TRBV28	TRBJ2-1	ASSLTSGLTARKF
TRBV19	TRBJ1-1	ASSSPPGGNLAF
TRBV5-1	TRBJ1-3	ASSSGQGEGNTIY
TRBV6-5	TRBJ1-1	ASRRTGGSNTEAF
TRBV5-1	TRBJ1-5	ASSLEPGTGNQPQH
TRBV15	TRBJ2-5	ATSRRGQQETQY
TRBV6-5	TRBJ2-7	ASSPGDRRRYEQY
TRBV6-2/TRBV6-3	TRBJ2-7	ASSKALAGNEQY
TRBV27	TRBJ1-2	ASSPNGNYGYT
TRBV5-6	TRBJ2-1	ASRKRGGDYNEQF
TRBV28	TRBJ1-1	ASFQVPNTEAF
TRBV6-5	TRBJ1-2	ASTSRPDRAPSFT
TRBV4-2	TRBJ2-7	ASSQGPPGGGLYEQY
TRBV6-5	TRBJ2-2	ATRRGTDTGELF
TRBV19	TRBJ2-2	ASSVLGNTGELF
TRBV9	TRBJ1-6	ASSVGTINSPLH
TRBV9	TRBJ2-2	ASSVGGSPNTGELF
TRBV7-2	TRBJ2-1	ASSPLRDRVYNEQF
TRBV18	TRBJ1-5	ASWVDRGVTSNQPQH
TRBV6-5	TRBJ1-5	ASSYTQGASQPQH
TRBV7-2	TRBJ2-5	ASSFSAGNQETQY
TRBV6-2/TRBV6-3	TRBJ2-3	ASSHGAGGSTDTQY
TRBV4-1	TRBJ2-1	ASSHTTSGSYNEQF
TRBV2	TRBJ1-5	ASTPRRGDGYSNQPQH
TRBV23-1	TRBJ1-2	EGTGPWYGYT
TRBV11-2	TRBJ2-2	ASRKPGQNTGELF
TRBV19	TRBJ1-5	ATRTGSNQPQH
TRBV5-4	TRBJ2-3	ASSMTGFATDTQY
TRBV7-2	TRBJ2-1	ASSLVSGRDNEQF
TRBV28	TRBJ2-2	ASSRVDREAGELF
TRBV5-6	TRBJ1-5	ASSFGQGTGNQPQH
TRBV7-9	TRBJ2-7	ASSSQGYEQY
TRBV4-1	TRBJ1-2	ASSQERGSGSNYGYT
TRBV4-1	TRBJ1-5	ASSQEQQYNQPQH
TRBV5-1	TRBJ1-2	ASSIGSSNYGYT
TRBV27	TRBJ1-6	ASSLGHAPNSPLH
TRBV7-3	TRBJ2-1	ASSLLAGEQF
TRBV28	TRBJ2-1	ASTVTSGRGNEQF
TRBV28	TRBJ2-3	ASSLASAGDFSDTQY
TRBV19	TRBJ2-1	ASTPGPAGNEQF
TRBV20-1	TRBJ2-7	SALGLAEQY